This T cell receptor (beta chain) stems from a study of CD8 T cell repertoires and HIV-1 epitope variants. The V end lost 1 base, the J end lost 2 bases, and 9 bases lay between the germline ends. The CDR3 has 14 amino acids. Germline V gene lookup returns CDR1 MNHEY and CDR2 SVGAGI. Some clones are missing from TCRdb's copy, which holds only in-frame ones; the method was immunoSEQ multiplex PCR. The sample holds some 87,000 clones, roughly four fifths seen once. The source of this sequence is a male donor with HIV. Sequencing was performed on uncultured baseline CD8+ T cells from peripheral blood mononuclear cells (PBMCs). V gene TRBV6-5 combines with J gene TRBJ2-7, with D perhaps TRBD1 (6 bases). The CDR3 loop reads CASSYWTETYEQYF. The CDR3 bases are TGTGCCAGCAGTTACTGGACAGAAACCTACGAGCAGTACTTC.